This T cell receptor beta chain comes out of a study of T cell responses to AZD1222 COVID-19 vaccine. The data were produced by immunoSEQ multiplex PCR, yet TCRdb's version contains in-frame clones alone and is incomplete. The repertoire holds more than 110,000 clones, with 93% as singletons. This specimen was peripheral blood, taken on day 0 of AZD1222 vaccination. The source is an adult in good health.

The CDR3 region has the DNA TGTGCCAGCCATCACTCACTCACAGGGGCCGAGCAGTACTTC. It encodes CASHHSLTGAEQYF. The V gene is TRBV28, the J gene TRBJ2-7; 7 bases are shared with TRBD1. The CDR3 totals 14 residues. Germline V gene data show CDR1 as MDHEN and CDR2 as SYDVKM. With V trimmed by 8 bases and J by 6 bases, 13 bases remained unmatched.